One sample yielded the 8 T cell receptor beta chains listed below, sequenced in a study of PD-1 blockade in mismatch repair-deficient tumors. Produced via immunoSEQ multiplex PCR; TCRdb's table is partial and in-frame only. The table has tens of thousands of clones, approximately 80% seen once; the top ten hold less than 6%. This material consisted of peripheral blood, taken 44 weeks after starting pembrolizumab. These receptors came from an adult with mismatch repair-deficient cancer.

V usage is TRBV7-9 and J usage is TRBJ1-1, with D tentatively TRBD1 (6 bases). With 5 bases removed from V and 6 bases from J, the gap between germline ends came to 19 bases. Germline CDR1 reads SEHNR; CDR2 reads FQNEAQ (reference sequence). The length of the CDR3 is 15 residues. CDR3 sequence: CASSPQGLVRAEAFF. As DNA, the CDR3 is TGTGCCAGCAGCCCACAGGGCCTGGTAAGGGCTGAAGCTTTCTTT.

This rearrangement joins TRBV6-5 to TRBJ1-5; maybe TRBD1 (6 bases). This CDR3 contains 14 residues. CDR1 is MNHEY and CDR2 is SVGAGI in the germline V gene. V was pared by 6 bases and J by 0 bases, with 9 bases between. The CDR3 protein is CASRRQASNQPQHF. CDR3 nucleotide sequence: TGTGCCAGCAGACGACAGGCTAGCAATCAGCCCCAGCATTTT.

V is TRBV2 and J is TRBJ1-1; 8 bases align to TRBD1. The germline V gene has CDR1 SNHLY and CDR2 FYNNEI. This CDR3 is 13 amino acids long. V trimming: 4 bases; J trimming: 4 bases; junction bases outside the gene matches: 2. CDR3 in amino acids: CASSGQGSTEAFF. The CDR3 DNA follows: TGTGCCAGCAGTGGACAGGGGAGCACTGAAGCTTTCTTT.

The CDR3 spells CASSYQGAQETQYF. The CDR3 region has the DNA TGTGCCAGCAGCTACCAGGGGGCCCAAGAGACCCAGTACTTC. The J gene is TRBJ2-5, the V gene TRBV5-6; 8 bases fit TRBD1. Trimming at V came to 3 bases and at J to 1 base, leaving 2 bases not matched to a gene. This CDR3 has 14 amino acids. Per germline, CDR1 SGHDT and CDR2 YYEEEE.

The chain employs TRBV15 and TRBJ2-7; 13 bases match TRBD2. The CDR3 extends over 16 amino acids. Germline-derived CDR1 and CDR2 are LNHNV and YYDKDF (reference sequence). V lost 2 bases and J lost 7; bases outside the gene matches: 8. The CDR3 bases are TGTGCCACCAGCAGAAGTACTAGCGGGAGGGCGGGTGAGCAGTACTTC. This sequence encodes CATSRSTSGRAGEQYF.

This clone showed up just a few times. The CDR3 DNA follows: TGTGCCAGCAGCTTGGACTATTCAGATACGCAGTATTTT. Residues: CASSLDYSDTQYF. This sequence joins TRBV5-6 and TRBJ2-3; no reliable D call. The CDR3 runs 13 residues. The V and J ends lost 0 bases and 4 bases respectively, with 6 bases between them. Germline loops: CDR1 SGHDT, CDR2 YYEEEE.

This clone has just a few counts. The chain is built from TRBV18 and TRBJ2-7, with 8 bases fitting TRBD2. V trimming: 0 bases; J trimming: 6 bases; junction bases outside the gene matches: 7. The V gene's germline CDR1 is KGHSH and CDR2 LQKENI. The CDR3 loop spans 15 amino acids. The CDR3 DNA reads TGTGCCAGCTCACCACCCCTAGCGGGCCGTTCCGAGCAGTACTTC. Its protein product is CASSPPLAGRSEQYF.

The chain is built from TRBV5-1 and TRBJ2-1, with 9 bases lining up with TRBD2. Germline CDR1 reads SGHRS; CDR2 reads YFSETQ. CDR3 length: 15 residues. The trim removed 3 bases at V and 5 bases at J, leaving 6 bases unmatched. This CDR3 reads CASSYPGLANNEQFF. CDR3 DNA: TGCGCCAGCAGCTACCCGGGACTAGCCAACAATGAGCAGTTCTTC. The full variable domain, completed using reference TRBV5-1 and TRBJ2-1, is KAGVTQTPRYLIKTRGQQVTLSCSPISGHRSVSWYQQTPGQGLQFLFEYFSETQRNKGNFPGRFSGRQFSNSRSEMNVSTLELGDSALYLCASSYPGLANNEQFFGPGTRLTVL.